The clone carrying this T cell receptor (beta chain) was seen repeatedly, ten times or more. Its antigen is unidentified. The sample belongs to a study of molecular identifiers for immune sequencing clone quantification. Sorted naive CD8 T cells were those defined as CD8+CD4-CCR7+CD45RA+. Methods described previously were used for bulk TCR libraries, and listed TCR primers were applied. TCRdb passed the PCR reads through MiXCR, listing each CDR3 protein once. Among about half a million distinct CDR3 sequences listed, about 25% were seen once. Points from the study as a whole: Spiked Jurkat TCR RNA equal to one cell could reportedly be picked out among some 1 million naive cells.

Trimming pared 3 bases from V and 9 bases from J, leaving 14 bases between. From germline, CDR1 is SGHDN and CDR2 FVKESK. The length of the CDR3 is 13 residues. Material: naive CD8+ T cells from blood, with Jurkat cell RNA spiked in. Subset in this sample: FACS-sorted CD8+CD4-CCR7+CD45RA+ naive T cells. This rearrangement joins TRBV14 to TRBJ2-5, with D maybe TRBD2 (5 bases). This TCR derives from a human donor in good health. Some libraries in this study had Jurkat cell RNA spiked in. The CDR3 loop reads CASSHRGSQAQYF. The CDR3 bases are TGTGCCAGCAGCCACCGGGGATCCCAGGCCCAGTACTTC.